This T cell receptor beta chain was profiled in a study of blood T cell repertoires in COVID-19. Study overall: In each case, the material was cDNA or gDNA derived from T cells, B-cell-depleted T cells, or PBMCs.

This clone was seen a few times. Germline V lookup: CDR1 MGHRA, CDR2 YSYEKL. The V end was cut by 4 bases, the J end by 0 bases, with 10 bases between. This CDR3 contains 14 residues. TCRdb's table, derived via immunoSEQ multiplex PCR, lists solely in-frame clones and lacks some. The profile shows about 440,000 clones, 85% to 90% of them singletons. The clonotype originates from a woman between 25 and 40 years old with acute or convalescent COVID-19. Sequencing was done on a sample of peripheral blood. The V call is TRBV4-1, the J call TRBJ2-7; no firm D call. CDR3 protein: CASSRTESSYEQYF. As DNA, the CDR3 is TGCGCCAGCAGCCGAACAGAGAGCTCCTACGAGCAGTACTTC.